Following are 23 T cell receptor beta chains from one sample sequenced in a study of blood T cell repertoires in COVID-19. Data came from immunoSEQ multiplex PCR; TCRdb stores just in-frame clones and leaves some out. The repertoire holds some 60,000 clones, roughly 89% seen once, with 5.5% to 6.5% in the top ten. The sample was peripheral blood. The receptors originated from a human donor in a cohort sampled during active COVID-19.

V is TRBV7-3 and J is TRBJ2-3; 11 bases align to TRBD2. CDR1 is SGHTA and CDR2 is FQGTGA in the germline V gene. This CDR3 spans 16 amino acids. Trimming cost V 5 bases and J 0 bases; bases outside gene matches: 4. CDR3 sequence: CASSPGLADSTDTQYF. CDR3 coding DNA: TGTGCCAGCAGCCCGGGACTAGCGGACAGCACAGATACGCAGTATTTT.

The V and J genes are TRBV6-5 and TRBJ1-2, with D uncertain. CDR1 and CDR2 (germline): MNHEY, SVGAGI. The germline V and J ends were trimmed by 6 bases and 4 bases, with 12 bases remaining between them. The CDR3 has 13 amino acids. The CDR3 sequence: CASRLGGSYGYTF. CDR3 nucleotide sequence: TGTGCCAGCAGACTCGGAGGGAGCTATGGCTACACCTTC.

The rearrangement joins TRBV7-6 to TRBJ1-6, with no clear D. The CDR3 totals 12 residues. CDR1 and CDR2 from the germline V gene are SGHVS and FNYEAQ. Trimming removed 5 bases from V and 6 bases from J, with 5 bases in between. CDR3: CASSTTNSPLHF. In DNA form, the CDR3 reads TGTGCCAGCAGCACTACTAATTCACCCCTCCACTTT.

V and J are TRBV19 and TRBJ1-2, with 7 bases aligning to TRBD1. This CDR3 contains 15 residues. The V and J ends lost 4 bases and 2 bases, in that order; junction bases with no gene match: 7. Germline V gene data show CDR1 as LNHDA and CDR2 as SQIVND (reference sequence). The DNA for the CDR3 is TGTGCCAGTAGTACCAAGACAGGGACCAACTATGGCTACACCTTC. The encoded protein is CASSTKTGTNYGYTF.

The genes are TRBV11-1 and TRBJ2-7, with 7 bases matching TRBD1. Germline V gene sequence: CDR1 SGHAT, CDR2 FQDESV (reference sequence). CDR3 length: 16 amino acids. The trim removed 5 bases at V and 5 bases at J, leaving 15 bases unmatched. The CDR3 bases are TGTGCCAGCAGCACTCAAGACAGGGTTAAGAGGAACGAGCAGTACTTC. This gives the protein CASSTQDRVKRNEQYF.

V gene TRBV30 combines with J gene TRBJ1-1; the D gene is possibly TRBD1 (6 bases). Trimming stripped 4 bases from V and 1 base from J, with 22 bases between. Germline CDR1 and CDR2: GTSNPN and SVGIG (reference sequence). The CDR3 spans 17 residues. The CDR3 DNA reads as TGTGCCTGGAAACTAAGCAGGACAGCTCGTTCGAACACTGAAGCTTTCTTT. Translated, it gives CAWKLSRTARSNTEAFF.

This clone was detected a few times. This chain connects TRBV29-1 to TRBJ2-2; D may be TRBD1 (5 bases). Germline CDR1 is SQVTM and CDR2 is ANQGSEA. V was trimmed by 5 bases and J by 6 bases, leaving 13 bases between them. The CDR3 spans 13 residues. CDR3 amino acids: CSVQAGSAGELFF. As DNA, the CDR3 is TGCAGCGTTCAGGCAGGGTCGGCCGGGGAGCTGTTTTTT.

The genes are TRBV2 and TRBJ2-7; D gene ambiguous. V was cut by 5 bases and J by 7 bases, with 9 bases left in between. The CDR3 runs 11 residues. Germline loops: CDR1 SNHLY, CDR2 FYNNEI. CDR3: CASSPVSEQYF. DNA for the CDR3: TGTGCCAGCAGTCCCGTCTCGGAGCAGTACTTC. The full variable domain, with the rest looked up from reference TRBV2 and TRBJ2-7, is EPEVTQTPSHQVTQMGQEVILRCVPISNHLYFYWYRQILGQKVEFLVSFYNNEISEKSEIFDDQFSVERPDGSNFTLKIRSTKLEDSAMYFCASSPVSEQYFGPGTRLTVT.

The chain's CDR3 is CAWRPRGSFGGYTF. CDR3 coding DNA: TGTGCCTGGAGGCCCCGGGGAAGCTTTGGGGGCTACACCTTC. The chain links TRBV30 to TRBJ1-2; D unresolved. V lost 3 bases, J lost 8 bases, and 19 bases lay in between. Germline CDR1 GTSNPN, CDR2 SVGIG (reference sequence). The CDR3 covers 14 residues.

This chain uses TRBV7-3 with TRBJ2-1, with 7 bases identical to TRBD2. Trimming took 0 bases from V and 6 from J; bases not matched to a gene: 5. CDR3 length equals 15 residues. Germline assignment: CDR1 SGHTA and CDR2 FQGTGA. For the CDR3, the DNA is TGTGCCAGCAGCTTAACTCGGACTAGTCTCAATGAGCAGTTCTTC. It yields the protein CASSLTRTSLNEQFF.

The chain links TRBV7-3 to TRBJ2-7; D might be TRBD2 (7 bases). V lost 2 bases, J lost 6 bases, and 14 bases lay in between. The CDR3 is 14 residues long. Germline lookup yields CDR1 SGHTA and CDR2 FQGTGA. The CDR3 DNA sequence: TGTGCCAGCAGCTTACTCGGGGGGCCTTCCGAGCAGTACTTC. It codes for CASSLLGGPSEQYF.

The chain joins TRBV28 to TRBJ1-4, with TRBD1 matching over 10 bases. In germline, CDR1 is MDHEN, CDR2 SYDVKM. CDR3 size: 15 residues. Germline trimming cut 5 bases from V and 5 bases from J; bases unmatched to any gene: 5. CDR3 in DNA: TGTGCCAGCAGTCGACCGGGACAGGGGAATGAAAAACTGTTTTTT. Protein sequence: CASSRPGQGNEKLFF.

The chain employs TRBV19 and TRBJ2-7, with 9 bases lining up with TRBD1. V lost 3 bases and J lost 6; bases outside the gene matches: 6. Germline lookup yields CDR1 LNHDA and CDR2 SQIVND (reference sequence). CDR3 length: 14 amino acids. The CDR3 sequence is CASSILVTGGEQYF. In nucleotides, the CDR3 is TGTGCCAGTAGTATTTTGGTGACAGGGGGCGAGCAGTACTTC.

The J gene is TRBJ1-1, the V gene TRBV11-2; 8 bases line up with TRBD1. Germline assignment: CDR1 SGHAT and CDR2 FQNNGV. The CDR3 sequence is 18 residues long. Trimming took 5 bases from V and 0 from J; bases not matched to a gene: 14. The CDR3 sequence: CASSPPRGRGSLNTEAFF. The CDR3 nucleotides read TGTGCCAGCAGCCCGCCCAGGGGGCGCGGCAGTTTGAACACTGAAGCTTTCTTT.

This clone appeared a few times. The rearrangement links TRBV7-2 to TRBJ2-7; D gene unclear. Trimming took off 4 bases at V and 0 bases at J, with 4 bases between the two ends. Germline values: CDR1 SGHTA, CDR2 FQGNSA. This CDR3 has 12 residues. CDR3 nucleotide sequence: TGTGCCAGCAGCTCTAACTCCTACGAGCAGTACTTC. Translation gives CASSSNSYEQYF.

The chain employs TRBV19 and TRBJ1-5; perhaps TRBD1 as D (5 bases). V was shortened by 1 base and J by 2 bases, with 24 bases between the two germline ends. The CDR3 covers 20 residues. CDR1 and CDR2 from the germline V gene are LNHDA and SQIVND (reference sequence). The CDR3 reads CASSIGPGRSIVRGNQPQHF. In DNA form, the CDR3 reads TGTGCCAGTAGTATAGGCCCAGGGCGGTCGATAGTTCGTGGCAATCAGCCCCAGCATTTT.

The chain has TRBV19 and TRBJ2-5, with D possibly matching TRBD2 (5 bases). V lost 7 bases and J 5 bases, leaving 14 bases between the germline ends. Germline CDR1 reads LNHDA; CDR2 reads SQIVND (reference sequence). CDR3 length: 13 amino acids. CDR3 sequence: CASTMSRGETQYF. The CDR3 DNA reads TGTGCCAGTACCATGAGCCGCGGGGAGACCCAGTACTTC. Together with reference TRBV19 and TRBJ2-5, the CDR3 gives the full variable domain: DGGITQSPKYLFRKEGQNVTLSCEQNLNHDAMYWYRQDPGQGLRLIYYSQIVNDFQKGDIAEGYSVSREKKESFPLTVTSAQKNPTAFYLCASTMSRGETQYFGPGTRLLVL.

CDR3 loop: CATSRGATGQPQHF. In DNA, the CDR3 is TGTGCCACCAGCCGGGGGGCCACGGGGCAGCCCCAGCATTTT. The chain uses TRBV15 and TRBJ1-5; D is possibly TRBD1 (6 bases). V was cut by 5 bases and J by 7 bases, with 15 bases left in between. The CDR3 totals 14 residues. Germline V gives CDR1 LNHNV, CDR2 YYDKDF (reference sequence). The variable domain in full, completed from reference TRBV15 and TRBJ1-5, reads DAMVIQNPRYQVTQFGKPVTLSCSQTLNHNVMYWYQQKSSQAPKLLFHYYDKDFNNEADTPDNFQSRRPNTSFCFLDIRSPGLGDTAMYLCATSRGATGQPQHFGDGTRLSIL.

The genes are TRBV18 and TRBJ1-1; 7 bases are a match to TRBD1. The CDR3 runs to 15 residues. The junction had 5 bases not matched to a gene; V was cut back by 4 bases and J by 0 bases. Germline-derived CDR1 and CDR2 are KGHSH and LQKENI. CDR3 sequence (DNA): TGTGCCAGCTCACAGGGACAGACGTTGAACACTGAAGCTTTCTTT. Translated: CASSQGQTLNTEAFF.

This chain uses TRBV6-5 with TRBJ2-7, with a possible D match to TRBD1 (6 bases). This CDR3 is 15 amino acids long. V was pared by 4 bases and J by 0 bases, with 13 bases between. Germline V gene lookup returns CDR1 MNHEY and CDR2 SVGAGI. CDR3 sequence reads: CASSSGDLSSYEQYF. The CDR3 nucleotides read TGTGCCAGCAGTTCAGGGGACCTGAGCTCCTACGAGCAGTACTTC.

This sequence joins TRBV30 and TRBJ2-7; a possible D gene is TRBD2 (5 bases). The length of the CDR3 is 16 residues. The germline gives CDR1 GTSNPN, CDR2 SVGIG (reference sequence). Trimming took 1 base from V and 6 from J, leaving 22 bases between them. The CDR3 nucleotides read TGTGCCTGGAGTGCTTGGCGGCCGAGCGGTGAAGTCGAGCAGTACTTC. It is translated as CAWSAWRPSGEVEQYF.

For the CDR3, the DNA is TGTGCCAGCTTCTCGACAGGGGGGAACACTGAAGCTTTCTTT. This translates into CASFSTGGNTEAFF. This chain links TRBV5-4 with TRBJ1-1; 9 bases line up with TRBD1. Per germline, CDR1 SGHNT and CDR2 YYREEE (reference sequence). Trimming at V came to 7 bases and at J to 1 base, leaving 5 bases not matched to a gene. The CDR3 loop spans 14 amino acids.

The V and J genes are TRBV6-1 and TRBJ2-7; 12 nucleotides line up with TRBD2. Per germline, CDR1 MNHNS and CDR2 SASEGT. V shed 4 bases, J shed 3 bases, and the junction held 19 bases outside the gene matches. The CDR3 extends over 20 amino acids. CDR3 in amino acids: CASSAWDSYLWTSGNYEQYF. The DNA for the CDR3 is TGTGCCAGCAGTGCCTGGGACAGCTACTTATGGACTAGCGGGAACTACGAGCAGTACTTC.